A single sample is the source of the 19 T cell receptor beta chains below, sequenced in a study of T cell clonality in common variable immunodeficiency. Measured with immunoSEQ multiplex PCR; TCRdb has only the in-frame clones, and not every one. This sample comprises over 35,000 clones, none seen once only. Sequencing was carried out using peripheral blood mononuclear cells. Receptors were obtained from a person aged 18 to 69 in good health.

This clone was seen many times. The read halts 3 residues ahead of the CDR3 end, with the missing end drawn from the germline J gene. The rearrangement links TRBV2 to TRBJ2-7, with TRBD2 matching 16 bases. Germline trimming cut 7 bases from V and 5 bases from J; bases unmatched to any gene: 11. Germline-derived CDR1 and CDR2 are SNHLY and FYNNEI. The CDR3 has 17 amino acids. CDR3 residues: CASTRGGLAGGVHEQYF. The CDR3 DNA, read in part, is TGTGCCAGCACTCGAGGGGGACTAGCGGGAGGGGTCCACGAG.

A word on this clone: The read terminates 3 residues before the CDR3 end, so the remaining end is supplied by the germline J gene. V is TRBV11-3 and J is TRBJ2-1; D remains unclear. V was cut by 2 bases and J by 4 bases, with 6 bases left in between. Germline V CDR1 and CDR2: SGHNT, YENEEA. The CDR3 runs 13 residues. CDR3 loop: CASSLPVYNEQFF. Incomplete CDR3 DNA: TGTGCCAGCAGCTTACCGGTTTACAATGAG.

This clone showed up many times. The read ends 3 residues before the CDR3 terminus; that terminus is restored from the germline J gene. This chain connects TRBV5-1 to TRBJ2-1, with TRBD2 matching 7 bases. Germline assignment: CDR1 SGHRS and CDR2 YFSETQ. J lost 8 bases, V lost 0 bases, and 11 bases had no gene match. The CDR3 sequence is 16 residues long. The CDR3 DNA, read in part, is TGCGCCAGCAGCTTGGTACCCCCCTCGGCGGGGGATGAG. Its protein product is CASSLVPPSAGDE. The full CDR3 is CASSLVPPSAGDEQFF.

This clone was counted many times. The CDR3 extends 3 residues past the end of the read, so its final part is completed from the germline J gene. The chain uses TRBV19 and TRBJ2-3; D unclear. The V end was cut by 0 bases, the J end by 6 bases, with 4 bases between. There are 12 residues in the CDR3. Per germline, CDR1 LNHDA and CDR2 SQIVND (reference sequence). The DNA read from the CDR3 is TGTGCCAGTAGTATAGAGCGGGATACG. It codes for CASSIERDT. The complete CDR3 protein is CASSIERDTQYF.

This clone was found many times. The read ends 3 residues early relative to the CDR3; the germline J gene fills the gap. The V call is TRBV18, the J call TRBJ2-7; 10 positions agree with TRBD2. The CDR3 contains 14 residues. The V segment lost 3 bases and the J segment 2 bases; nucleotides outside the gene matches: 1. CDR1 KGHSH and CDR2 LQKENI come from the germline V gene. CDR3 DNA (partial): TGTGCCAGCTCACCCGGGACTAGCGCCTACGAG. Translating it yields CASSPGTSAYE. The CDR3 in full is CASSPGTSAYEQYF.

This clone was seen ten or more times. The covered CDR3 bases are TGCAGTGCTAGGAGGGGGGGCAACACTGAA. Translated: CSARRGGNTE. The whole CDR3 reads CSARRGGNTEAFF. V is TRBV20-1 and J is TRBJ1-1; D is perhaps TRBD1 (6 bases). The read gets to within 3 residues of the CDR3 end, and the germline J gene fills in the rest. Germline assignment: CDR1 DFQATT and CDR2 SNEGSKA (reference sequence). This CDR3 is 13 amino acids long. Between the trimmed V and J ends, which lost 3 bases and 2 bases, there was a span of 10 bases.

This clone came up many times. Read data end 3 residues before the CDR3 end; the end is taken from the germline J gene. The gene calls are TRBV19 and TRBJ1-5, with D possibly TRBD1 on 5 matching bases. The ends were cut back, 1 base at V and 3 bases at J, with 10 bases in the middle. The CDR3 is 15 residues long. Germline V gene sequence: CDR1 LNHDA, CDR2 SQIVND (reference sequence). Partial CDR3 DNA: TGTGCCAGTAGTATAGGACAGAGCCTCAATCAGCCC. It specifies CASSIGQSLNQP. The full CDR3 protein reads CASSIGQSLNQPQHF.

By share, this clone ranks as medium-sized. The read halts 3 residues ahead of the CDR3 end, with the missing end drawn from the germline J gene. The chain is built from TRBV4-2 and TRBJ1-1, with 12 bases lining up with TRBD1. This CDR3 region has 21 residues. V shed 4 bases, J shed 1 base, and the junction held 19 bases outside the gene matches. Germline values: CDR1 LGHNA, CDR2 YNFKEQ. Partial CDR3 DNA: TGTGCCAGCAGCCCTAGGGGTTACTCAGGGACAGGGGGCGCCGAGAACACTGAA. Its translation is CASSPRGYSGTGGAENTE. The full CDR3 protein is CASSPRGYSGTGGAENTEAFF.

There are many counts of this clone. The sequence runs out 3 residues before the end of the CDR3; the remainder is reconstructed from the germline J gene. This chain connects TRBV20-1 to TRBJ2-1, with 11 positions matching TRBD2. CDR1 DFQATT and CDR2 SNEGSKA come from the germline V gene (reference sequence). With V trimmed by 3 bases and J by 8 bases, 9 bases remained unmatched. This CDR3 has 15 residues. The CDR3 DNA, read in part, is TGCAGTGCTAGGCAATTAGCGGGAGGGAACTATGAG. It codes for CSARQLAGGNYE. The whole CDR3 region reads CSARQLAGGNYEQFF.

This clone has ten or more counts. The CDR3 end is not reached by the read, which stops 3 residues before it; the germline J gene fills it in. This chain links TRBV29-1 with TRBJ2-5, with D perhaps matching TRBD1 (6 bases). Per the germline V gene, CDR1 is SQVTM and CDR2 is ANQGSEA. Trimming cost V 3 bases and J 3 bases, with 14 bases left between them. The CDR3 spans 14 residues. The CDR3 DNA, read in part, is TGCAGCGTTGACCCGAGCCAGGGGAAAGAGACC. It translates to CSVDPSQGKET. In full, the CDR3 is CSVDPSQGKETQYF.

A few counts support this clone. The DNA read from the CDR3 is TGCGCCAGCAGCTTTTCGACAGGCCAAGAGACG. Translating it yields CASSFSTGQET. The whole CDR3 region reads CASSFSTGQETQYF. The V call is TRBV5-1, the J call TRBJ2-3; TRBD1 is a possible D gene (6 bases). The read terminates 3 residues before the CDR3 end, so the remaining end is supplied by the germline J gene. The CDR3 has 14 amino acids. The germline CDR1 and CDR2 sequences are SGHRS and YFSETQ.

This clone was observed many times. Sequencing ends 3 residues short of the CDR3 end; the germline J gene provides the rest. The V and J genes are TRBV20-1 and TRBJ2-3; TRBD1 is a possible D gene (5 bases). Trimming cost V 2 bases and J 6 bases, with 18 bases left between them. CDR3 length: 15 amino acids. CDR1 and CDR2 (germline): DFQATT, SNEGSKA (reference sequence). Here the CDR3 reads CSARRLLHPGDTQYF. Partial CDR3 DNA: TGCAGTGCTAGACGGCTCCTCCACCCAGGGGATACG.

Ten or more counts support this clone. The CDR3 bases that were read are TGTGCCAGTAGTATAACAGGGGAGGCCTACGAG. This translates into CASSITGEAYE. The whole CDR3 reads CASSITGEAYEQYF. This rearrangement joins TRBV19 to TRBJ2-7, with D perhaps matching TRBD1 (7 bases). The sequence runs out 3 residues before the end of the CDR3; the remainder is reconstructed from the germline J gene. V lost 2 bases and J lost 2, with 10 bases in between. The CDR3 is 14 amino acids. Germline-derived CDR1 and CDR2 are LNHDA and SQIVND (reference sequence).

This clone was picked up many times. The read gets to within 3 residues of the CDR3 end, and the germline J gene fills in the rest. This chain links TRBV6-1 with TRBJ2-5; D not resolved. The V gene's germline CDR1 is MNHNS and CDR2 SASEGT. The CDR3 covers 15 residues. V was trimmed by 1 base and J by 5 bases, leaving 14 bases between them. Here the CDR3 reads CASSEDSLQKETQYF. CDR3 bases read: TGTGCCAGCAGTGAAGATAGCCTCCAGAAGGAGACC.

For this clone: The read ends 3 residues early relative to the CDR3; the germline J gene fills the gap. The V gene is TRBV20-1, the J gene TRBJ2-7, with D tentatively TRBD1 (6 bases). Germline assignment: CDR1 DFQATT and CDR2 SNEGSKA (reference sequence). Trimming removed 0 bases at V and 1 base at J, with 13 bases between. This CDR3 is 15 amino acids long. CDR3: CSARDQSRGSYEQYF. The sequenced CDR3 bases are TGCAGTGCTAGAGATCAGAGCAGGGGTTCCTACGAG.

The CDR3 spells CASSIPGLAGAPRGTDTYTF. The DNA read from the CDR3 is TGTGCCAGTAGTATACCGGGACTAGCGGGAGCGCCGAGGGGCACAGATACC. The V and J genes are TRBV19 and TRBJ1-2; possible D gene TRBD1, 5 bases. The read gets to within 3 residues of the CDR3 end, and the germline J gene fills in the rest. This CDR3 is 20 amino acids long. CDR1 is LNHDA and CDR2 is SQIVND in the germline V gene (reference sequence).

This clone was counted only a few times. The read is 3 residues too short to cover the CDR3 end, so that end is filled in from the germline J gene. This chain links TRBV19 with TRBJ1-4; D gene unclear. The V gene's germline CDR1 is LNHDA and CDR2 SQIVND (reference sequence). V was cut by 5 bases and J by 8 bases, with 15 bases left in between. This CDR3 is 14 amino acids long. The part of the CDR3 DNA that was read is TGTGCCAGTAGTTCAAACCAGGATGACGAAAAA. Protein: CASSSNQDDEK. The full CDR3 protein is CASSSNQDDEKLFF. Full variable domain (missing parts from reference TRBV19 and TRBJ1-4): DGGITQSPKYLFRKEGQNVTLSCEQNLNHDAMYWYRQDPGQGLRLIYYSQIVNDFQKGDIAEGYSVSREKKESFPLTVTSAQKNPTAFYLCASSSNQDDEKLFFGSGTQLSVL.

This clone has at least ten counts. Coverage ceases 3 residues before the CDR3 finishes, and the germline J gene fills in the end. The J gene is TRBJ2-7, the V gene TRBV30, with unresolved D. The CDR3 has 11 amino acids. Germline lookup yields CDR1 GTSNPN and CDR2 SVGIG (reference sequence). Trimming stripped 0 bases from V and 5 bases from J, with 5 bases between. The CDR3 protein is CAWSVLDEQYF. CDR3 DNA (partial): TGTGCCTGGAGTGTACTCGACGAG.

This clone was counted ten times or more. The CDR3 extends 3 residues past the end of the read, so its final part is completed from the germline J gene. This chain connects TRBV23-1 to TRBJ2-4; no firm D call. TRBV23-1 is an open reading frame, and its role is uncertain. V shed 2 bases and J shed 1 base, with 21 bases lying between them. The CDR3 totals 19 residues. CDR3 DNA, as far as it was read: TGCGCCAGCAGTCAAGCCCGGATAGAGTTGGGCCTGGCCAAAAACATT. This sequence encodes CASSQARIELGLAKNI. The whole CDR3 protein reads CASSQARIELGLAKNIQYF.